The entry that follows covers one T cell receptor beta chain sequence. Germline assignment: CDR1 ENHRY and CDR2 SYGVKD. The CDR3 runs 15 residues. V was clipped by 3 bases and J by 4 bases, with 13 bases between them. This record comes from a study of PD-L1 blockade in urothelial cancer. The assay was immunoSEQ multiplex PCR, and TCRdb's table has in-frame clones only and misses some. The sample carries some 80,000 clones, 75% to 90% recorded once. The sequenced sample was PBMCs, obtained around atezolizumab (anti-PD-L1) treatment. The sequence was obtained from a woman in her 70s with urothelial cancer. The chain carries TRBV10-3 and TRBJ1-3, with D perhaps TRBD1 (5 bases). The DNA of the CDR3 is TGTGCCATCAGTGAAATCCAGGGCCCCGGAAACACCATATATTTT. Amino acid sequence: CAISEIQGPGNTIYF.